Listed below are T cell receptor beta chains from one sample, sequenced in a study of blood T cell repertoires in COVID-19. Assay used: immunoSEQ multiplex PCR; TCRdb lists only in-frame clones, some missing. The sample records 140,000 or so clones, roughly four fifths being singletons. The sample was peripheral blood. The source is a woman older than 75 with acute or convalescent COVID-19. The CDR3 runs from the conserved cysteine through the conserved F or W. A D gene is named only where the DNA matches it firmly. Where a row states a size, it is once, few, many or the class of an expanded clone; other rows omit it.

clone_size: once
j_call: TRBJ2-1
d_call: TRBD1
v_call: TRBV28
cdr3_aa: CASSRTGGSYNEQFF
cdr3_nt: TGTGCCAGCAGCCGGACAGGGGGGTCCTACAATGAGCAGTTCTTC

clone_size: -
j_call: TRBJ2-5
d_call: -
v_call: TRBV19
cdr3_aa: CASSIDSETQYF
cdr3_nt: TGTGCCAGTAGTATAGATTCGGAGACCCAGTACTTC

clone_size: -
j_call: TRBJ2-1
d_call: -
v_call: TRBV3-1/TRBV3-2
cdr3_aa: CASSARGGGREQFF
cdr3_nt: TGTGCCAGCAGCGCCAGAGGTGGGGGCCGAGAGCAGTTCTTC

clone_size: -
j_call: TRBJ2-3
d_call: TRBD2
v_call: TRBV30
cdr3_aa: CAITSGVTDTQYF
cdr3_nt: TGTGCCATCACTAGCGGTGTCACAGATACGCAGTATTTT

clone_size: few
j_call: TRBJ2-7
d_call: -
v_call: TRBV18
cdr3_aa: CASSPALGRGREQYF
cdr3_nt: TGTGCCAGCTCACCTGCCTTGGGGCGTGGTAGGGAGCAGTACTTC

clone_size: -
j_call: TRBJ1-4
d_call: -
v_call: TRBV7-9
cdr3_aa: CASSLESLEKLFF
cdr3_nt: TGTGCCAGCAGCTTAGAGAGTCTTGAAAAACTGTTTTTT

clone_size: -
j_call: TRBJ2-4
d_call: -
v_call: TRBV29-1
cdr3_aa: CSVEDLDIQYF
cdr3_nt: TGCAGCGTTGAAGATCTAGACATTCAGTACTTC

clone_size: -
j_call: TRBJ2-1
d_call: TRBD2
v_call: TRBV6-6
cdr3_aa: CATTSVDEQFF
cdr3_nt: TGTGCCACCACTAGCGTCGATGAGCAGTTCTTC

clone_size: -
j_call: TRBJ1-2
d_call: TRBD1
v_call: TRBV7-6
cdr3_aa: CASSLNRGTSPAGYTF
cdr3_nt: TGTGCCAGCAGCTTAAACAGGGGGACGTCCCCAGCAGGCTACACCTTC

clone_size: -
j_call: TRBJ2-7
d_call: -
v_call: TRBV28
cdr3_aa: CASSFSTPPEQYF
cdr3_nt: TGTGCCAGCAGTTTTTCAACTCCACCCGAGCAGTACTTC

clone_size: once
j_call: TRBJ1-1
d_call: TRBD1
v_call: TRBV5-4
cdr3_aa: CASSNQGVTEAFF
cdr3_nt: TGTGCCAGCAGCAACCAGGGGGTCACTGAAGCTTTCTTT

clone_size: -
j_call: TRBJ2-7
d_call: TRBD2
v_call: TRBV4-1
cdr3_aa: CASSQYRQTSGDPYEQYF
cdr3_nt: TGCGCCAGCAGCCAGTACAGACAGACTAGCGGGGACCCCTACGAGCAGTACTTC

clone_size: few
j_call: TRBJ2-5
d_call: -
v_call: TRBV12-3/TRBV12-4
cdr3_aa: CASSTGSGTQYF
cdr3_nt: TGTGCCAGCAGCACCGGAAGCGGAACCCAGTACTTC

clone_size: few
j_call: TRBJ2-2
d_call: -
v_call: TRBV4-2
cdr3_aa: CASSFIGAGELFF
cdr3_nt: TGTGCCAGCAGCTTCATAGGAGCCGGGGAGCTGTTTTTT

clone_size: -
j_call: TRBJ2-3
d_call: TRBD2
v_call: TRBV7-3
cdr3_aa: CASSLRPLAGVGSTDTQYF
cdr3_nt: TGTGCCAGCAGCTTAAGGCCCCTAGCGGGGGTGGGTAGCACAGATACGCAGTATTTT

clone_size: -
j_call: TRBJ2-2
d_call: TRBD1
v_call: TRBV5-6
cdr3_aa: CASSLDYKGGSSTGELFF
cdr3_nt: TGTGCCAGCAGCTTGGATTATAAAGGGGGCTCTAGCACCGGGGAGCTGTTTTTT

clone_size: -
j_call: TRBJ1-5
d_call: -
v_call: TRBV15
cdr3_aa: CATSTRGGAEQPQHF
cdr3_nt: TGTGCCACCAGCACCCGAGGGGGGGCAGAACAGCCCCAGCATTTT

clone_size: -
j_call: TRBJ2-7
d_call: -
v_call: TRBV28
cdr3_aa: CASSLRVGGGPYEQYF
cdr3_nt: TGTGCCAGCAGTTTACGGGTTGGGGGCGGCCCCTACGAGCAGTACTTC

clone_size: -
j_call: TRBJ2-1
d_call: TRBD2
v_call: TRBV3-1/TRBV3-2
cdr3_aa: CASSQDDLAGVEQFF
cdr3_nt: TGTGCCAGCAGCCAAGACGATCTAGCGGGAGTTGAGCAGTTCTTC

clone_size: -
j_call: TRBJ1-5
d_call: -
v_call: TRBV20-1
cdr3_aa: CSASPLGPTIAQPQHF
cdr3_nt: TGCAGTGCTAGTCCGCTTGGGCCGACGATCGCTCAGCCCCAGCATTTT

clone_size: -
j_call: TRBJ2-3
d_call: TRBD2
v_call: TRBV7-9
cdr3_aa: CASSPRWEGTTDTQYF
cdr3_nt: TGTGCCAGCAGCCCCCGTTGGGAGGGGACCACAGATACGCAGTATTTT

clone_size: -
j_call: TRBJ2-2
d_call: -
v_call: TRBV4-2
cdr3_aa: CASSRGQGGGTGELFF
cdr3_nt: TGTGCCAGCAGCCGGGGACAGGGCGGGGGGACCGGGGAGCTGTTTTTT

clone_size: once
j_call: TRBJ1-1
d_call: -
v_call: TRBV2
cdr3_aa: CASNRRGNTEAFF
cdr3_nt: TGTGCCAGCAATAGAAGAGGGAACACTGAAGCTTTCTTT

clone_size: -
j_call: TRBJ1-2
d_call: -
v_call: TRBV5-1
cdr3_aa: CASSESGILYGYTF
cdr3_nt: TGCGCCAGCAGCGAGTCAGGTATTCTCTATGGCTACACCTTC

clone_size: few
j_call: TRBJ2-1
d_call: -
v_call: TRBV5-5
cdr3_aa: CASSLVSSYNEQFF
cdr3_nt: TGTGCCAGCAGCTTGGTCTCTAGTTACAATGAGCAGTTCTTC

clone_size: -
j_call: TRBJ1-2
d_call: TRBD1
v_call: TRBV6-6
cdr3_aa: CASRPTGGRYGYTF
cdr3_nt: TGTGCCAGCAGACCGACAGGGGGCCGATATGGCTACACCTTC

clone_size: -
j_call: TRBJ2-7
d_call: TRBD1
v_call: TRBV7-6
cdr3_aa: CASSLWMGGQGAWEQYF
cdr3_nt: TGTGCCAGCAGCTTATGGATGGGCGGACAGGGGGCTTGGGAGCAGTACTTC

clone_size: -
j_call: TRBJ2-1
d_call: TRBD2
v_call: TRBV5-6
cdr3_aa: CASSFVGGREQFF
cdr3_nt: TGTGCCAGCAGCTTTGTGGGCGGGAGAGAGCAGTTCTTC

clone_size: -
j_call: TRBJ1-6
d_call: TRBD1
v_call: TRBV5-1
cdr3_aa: CASRKDRGLNSPLHF
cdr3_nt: TGCGCCAGCAGGAAGGACAGGGGGCTTAATTCACCCCTCCACTTT

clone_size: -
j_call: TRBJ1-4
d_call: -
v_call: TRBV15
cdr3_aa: CATSRGGQPGKLFF
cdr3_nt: TGTGCCACCAGCAGAGGTGGACAGCCGGGAAAACTGTTTTTT

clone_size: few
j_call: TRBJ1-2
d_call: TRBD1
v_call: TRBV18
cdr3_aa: CASSPGQGESTF
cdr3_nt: TGTGCCAGCTCACCTGGCCAGGGGGAATCCACCTTC

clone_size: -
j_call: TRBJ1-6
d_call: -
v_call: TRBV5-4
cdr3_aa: CASSLDRGRASPLHF
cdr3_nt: TGTGCCAGCAGCTTGGATCGGGGTCGGGCTTCACCCCTCCACTTT

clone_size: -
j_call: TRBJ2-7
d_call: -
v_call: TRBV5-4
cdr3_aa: CASSLARHEQYF
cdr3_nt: TGTGCCAGCAGCTTGGCGAGGCACGAGCAGTACTTC

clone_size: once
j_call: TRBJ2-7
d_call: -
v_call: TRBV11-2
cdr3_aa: CASSLPRGRNEQYF
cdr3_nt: TGTGCCAGCAGCTTACCCAGGGGTCGTAACGAGCAGTACTTC

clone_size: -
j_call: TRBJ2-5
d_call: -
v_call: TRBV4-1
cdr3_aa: CASSHLGMKTQYF
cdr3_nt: TGCGCCAGCAGCCACCTAGGTATGAAGACCCAGTACTTC

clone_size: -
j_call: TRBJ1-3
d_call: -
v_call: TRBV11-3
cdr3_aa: CASSPAGNSSGNTIYF
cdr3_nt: TGTGCCAGCAGCCCCGCGGGCAATTCCTCTGGAAACACCATATATTTT

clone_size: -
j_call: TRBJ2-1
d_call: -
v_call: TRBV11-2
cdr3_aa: CASSLAVSYNEQFF
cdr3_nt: TGTGCCAGCAGCTTAGCGGTATCCTACAATGAGCAGTTCTTC

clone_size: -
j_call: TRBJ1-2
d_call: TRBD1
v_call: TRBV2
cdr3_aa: CASSEGGTGLYGYTF
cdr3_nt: TGTGCCAGCAGTGAAGGCGGGACAGGTTTGTATGGCTACACCTTC

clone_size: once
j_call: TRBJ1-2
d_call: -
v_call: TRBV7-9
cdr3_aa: CASSLARPRWNYGYTF
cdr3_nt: TGTGCCAGCAGCTTAGCGCGTCCCAGGTGGAACTATGGCTACACCTTC

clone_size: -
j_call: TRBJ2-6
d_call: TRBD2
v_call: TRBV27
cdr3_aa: CASRGLAGDSGANVLTF
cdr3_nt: TGTGCCAGCAGGGGACTAGCGGGGGACTCTGGGGCCAACGTCCTGACTTTC

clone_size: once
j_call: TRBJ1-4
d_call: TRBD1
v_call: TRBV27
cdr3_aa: CASTLGAGGDTNEKLFF
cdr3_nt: TGTGCCAGCACCCTAGGGGCAGGGGGAGATACTAATGAAAAACTGTTTTTT

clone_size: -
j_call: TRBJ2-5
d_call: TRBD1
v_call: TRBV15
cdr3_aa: CATGAFDRGTQYF
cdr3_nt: TGTGCCACCGGTGCTTTCGACAGGGGGACCCAGTACTTC

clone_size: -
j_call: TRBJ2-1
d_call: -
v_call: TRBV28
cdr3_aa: CASSLWHLGRSYNEQFF
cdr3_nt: TGTGCCAGCAGTTTATGGCATCTGGGGAGGTCGTACAATGAGCAGTTCTTC

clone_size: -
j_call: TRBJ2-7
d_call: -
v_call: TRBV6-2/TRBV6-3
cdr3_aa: CASSYSFPGGHYEQYF
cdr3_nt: TGTGCCAGCAGTTACTCTTTTCCGGGGGGACACTACGAGCAGTACTTC

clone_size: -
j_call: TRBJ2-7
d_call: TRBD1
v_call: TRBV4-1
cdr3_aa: CASSRTGGIGNEQYF
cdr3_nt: TGCGCCAGCAGCCGAACAGGGGGAATCGGGAACGAGCAGTACTTC

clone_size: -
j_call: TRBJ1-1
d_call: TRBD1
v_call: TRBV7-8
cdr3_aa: CASSLVRGVEAFF
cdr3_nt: TGTGCCAGCAGCTTAGTCAGGGGGGTTGAGGCTTTCTTT

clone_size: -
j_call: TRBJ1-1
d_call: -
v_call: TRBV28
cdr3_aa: CASTDRSTEAFF
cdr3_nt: TGTGCCAGCACCGACAGGTCCACTGAAGCTTTCTTT

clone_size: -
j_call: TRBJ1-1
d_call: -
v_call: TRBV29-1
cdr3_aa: CSAKKAATEAFF
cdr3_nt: TGCAGCGCCAAAAAAGCGGCCACTGAAGCTTTCTTT

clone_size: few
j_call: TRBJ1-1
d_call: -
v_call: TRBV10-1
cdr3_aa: CASSRTRGMNTEAFF
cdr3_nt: TGCGCCAGCAGCAGAACCAGAGGGATGAACACTGAAGCTTTCTTT

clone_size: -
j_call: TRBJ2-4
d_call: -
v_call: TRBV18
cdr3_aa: CASSPPEGIAKNIQYF
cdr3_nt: TGTGCCAGCTCACCACCGGAGGGAATAGCCAAAAACATTCAGTACTTC

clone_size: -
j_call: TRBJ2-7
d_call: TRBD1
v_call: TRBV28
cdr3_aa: CASRPGTGLDEQYF
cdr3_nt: TGTGCCAGCAGGCCGGGGACAGGCTTGGACGAGCAGTACTTC

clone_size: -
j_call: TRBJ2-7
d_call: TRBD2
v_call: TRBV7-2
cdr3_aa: CASSLGRGYEQYF
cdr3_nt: TGTGCCAGCAGCTTAGGGCGGGGGTACGAGCAGTACTTC

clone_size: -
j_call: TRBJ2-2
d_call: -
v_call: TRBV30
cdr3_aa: CAWSDLVELVTGELFF
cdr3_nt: TGTGCCTGGAGTGATCTTGTCGAGCTTGTGACCGGGGAGCTGTTTTTT

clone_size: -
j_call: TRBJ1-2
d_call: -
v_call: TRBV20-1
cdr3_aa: CSARDFGGYTF
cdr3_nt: TGCAGTGCTAGAGATTTCGGGGGCTACACCTTC

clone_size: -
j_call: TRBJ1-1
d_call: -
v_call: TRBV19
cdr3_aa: CASSNTGNTEAFF
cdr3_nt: TGTGCCAGTAGTAACACAGGGAACACTGAAGCTTTCTTT

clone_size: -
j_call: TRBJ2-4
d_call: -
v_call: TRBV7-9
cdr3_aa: CASSLGGFEYIQYF
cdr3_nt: TGTGCCAGCAGCTTAGGAGGATTCGAGTACATTCAGTACTTC

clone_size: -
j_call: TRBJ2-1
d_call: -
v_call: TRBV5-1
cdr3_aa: CASSFVLVSGTYNEQFF
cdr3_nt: TGCGCCAGCAGCTTTGTATTGGTGAGCGGTACCTACAATGAGCAGTTCTTC